The source of this T cell receptor beta chain is a study of long-term antiretroviral therapy in people with HIV. Run at survey level, the immunoSEQ assay was version v3.0. Sequencing of each sample targeted roughly 40,000-55,000 T-cell genomes. Assay used: immunoSEQ multiplex PCR; TCRdb lists only in-frame clones, some missing. The sample includes about 13,000 clones, 60% to 80% seen only once; the top ten take 14%. Overall study results and limits: Gathering of blood took place between about 2004 and 2017, possibly under older ART regimens. Relative to transplant donor controls, diversity remained lower despite increasing after ART.

Notes on this clone: Its specificity is unknown.

From germline, CDR1 is PRHDT and CDR2 FYEKMQ (reference sequence). The CDR3 length is 13 residues. V was pared by 3 bases and J by 8 bases, with 6 bases of the junction left unmatched. Material: unsorted PBMCs, obtained 1.3 years after starting antiretroviral therapy. J is TRBJ1-2 and V is TRBV13; 7 positions match TRBD1. The sequence came from a woman between 18 and 30 years old with HIV. The CDR3 nucleotides read TGTGCCAGCAGCTTTACACAGGGGCGCGGCTACACCTTC. Residues: CASSFTQGRGYTF.